This T cell receptor beta chain was profiled in a study of cytomegalovirus exposure and HLA in healthy donors. Study information: Inside one of the first data releases sat 80 million to 95 million unique TCRs taken from HLA-typed donors.

Comment on this clone: Antigen unknown.

PCR amplification relied on 60 Vbeta primers (plus 13 Jbeta primers). Only in-frame clones appear in the TCRdb table, and some are missing; sequencing was by immunoSEQ multiplex PCR. The sample lists roughly 140,000 clones, approximately 80% seen once, with roughly 5.6% in the top ten. The study, taken as a whole, reports: With further analysis later on, most CMV-associated TCR beta chains appeared HLA-restricted. Three chains linked to CMV were shown in vitro to be specific for CMV antigens. For presence/absence analyses, sequencing depth was assumed to be roughly uniform across donors.

This CDR3 is 16 amino acids long. V lost 1 base and J lost 1, with 13 bases in between. The germline gives CDR1 LNHNV, CDR2 YYDKDF (reference sequence). The sample comprised PBMCs. The receptor was derived from a woman in her thirties or forties in good health and CMV-seropositive. V and J are TRBV15 and TRBJ2-5; D might be TRBD2 (6 bases). The CDR3 protein is CATSRVPGTLQETQYF. The DNA for the CDR3 is TGTGCCACCAGCAGAGTCCCAGGGACTCTCCAAGAGACCCAGTACTTC.